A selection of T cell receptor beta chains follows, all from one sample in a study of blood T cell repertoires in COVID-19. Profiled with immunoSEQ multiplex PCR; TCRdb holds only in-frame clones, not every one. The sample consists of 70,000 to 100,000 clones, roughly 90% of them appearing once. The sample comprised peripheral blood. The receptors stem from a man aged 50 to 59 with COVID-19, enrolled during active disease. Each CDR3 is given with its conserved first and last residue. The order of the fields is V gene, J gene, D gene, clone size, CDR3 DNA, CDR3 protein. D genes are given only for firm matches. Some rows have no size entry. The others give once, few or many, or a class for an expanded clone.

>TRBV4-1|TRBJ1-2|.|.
TGCGCCAGCAGCCCCAGGGGCGTGAATGGCTACACCTTC
CASSPRGVNGYTF
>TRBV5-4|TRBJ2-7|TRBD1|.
TGTGCCAGCAGCGTCGGACAGGACTCCTACGAGCAGTACTTC
CASSVGQDSYEQYF
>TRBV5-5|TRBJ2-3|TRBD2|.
TGTGCCAGCAGCTTGGTTTGGGGGGGAGCCGACGGTACGCAGTATTTT
CASSLVWGGADGTQYF
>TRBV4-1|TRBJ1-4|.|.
TGCGCCAGCAGCCAAGAAGAGGGTAATGAAAAACTGTTTTTT
CASSQEEGNEKLFF
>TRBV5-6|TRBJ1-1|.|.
TGTGCCAGCAGCAAGGGGCGGACGAACACTGAAGCTTTCTTT
CASSKGRTNTEAFF
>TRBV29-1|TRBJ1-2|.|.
TGCAGCGTTGGTGAGGGCTGGGACTATGGCTACACCTTC
CSVGEGWDYGYTF
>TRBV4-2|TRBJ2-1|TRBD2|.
TGTGCCAGCAGCCAAGAGGAGCGGGGCTACAATGAGCAGTTCTTC
CASSQEERGYNEQFF
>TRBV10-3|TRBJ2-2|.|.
TGTGCCATTAAGATAAGGGGAACCGGGGAGCTGTTTTTT
CAIKIRGTGELFF
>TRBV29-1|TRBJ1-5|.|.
TGCAGCGTTGTTGAGAATAGCAATCAGCCCCAGCATTTT
CSVVENSNQPQHF
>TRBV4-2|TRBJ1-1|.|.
TGTGCCAGCAGCCAAGATATGGGGCTGGACACTGAAGCTTTCTTT
CASSQDMGLDTEAFF
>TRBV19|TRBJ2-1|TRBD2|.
TGTGCCAGTAGTTCGGGACTAGCGAATGAGCAGTTCTTC
CASSSGLANEQFF
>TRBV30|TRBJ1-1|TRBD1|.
TGTGCCTGGGAGAGACAGGGGAACACTGAAGCTTTCTTT
CAWERQGNTEAFF
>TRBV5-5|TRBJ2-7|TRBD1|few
TGTGCCAGCAGCCCGGTGGGGGACAGGGCCACTTTCGTCTCCGAGCAGTACTTC
CASSPVGDRATFVSEQYF
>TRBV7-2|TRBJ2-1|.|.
TGTGCCAGCAGCTTAGGACAGCTAACCTCGGGGCAGTTCTTC
CASSLGQLTSGQFF
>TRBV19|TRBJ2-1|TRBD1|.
TGTGCCAGTAGTATGGGACAGGGGGGGAGAGGTGAGCAGTTCTTC
CASSMGQGGRGEQFF
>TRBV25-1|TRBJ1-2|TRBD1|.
TGTGCCAGCAGTGAAATGGGACAGGGTAACTATGGCTACACCTTC
CASSEMGQGNYGYTF
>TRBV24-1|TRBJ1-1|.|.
TGTGCCACCAGTGGCACAGGTCGTAGAGCTTTCTTT
CATSGTGRRAFF
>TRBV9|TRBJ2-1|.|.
TGTGCCAGCAGCGTAGATGACAGCCCGAATGAGCAGTTCTTC
CASSVDDSPNEQFF
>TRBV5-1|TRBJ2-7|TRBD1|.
TGCGCCAGCAGCTCCCTGACAGGGGGCGGTTACGAGCAGTACTTC
CASSSLTGGGYEQYF
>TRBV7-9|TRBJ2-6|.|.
TGTGCCAGCAGCCCCGGTCTCTCTGGGGCCAACGTCCTGACTTTC
CASSPGLSGANVLTF
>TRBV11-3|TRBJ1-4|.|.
TGTGCCAGCAGCTTATTTACCGAAATGAGGTTGGCTAATGAAAAACTGTTTTTT
CASSLFTEMRLANEKLFF
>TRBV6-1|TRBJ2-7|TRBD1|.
TGTGCCAGCAGTGAAAGGGGGCCCCCCTACGAGCAGTACTTC
CASSERGPPYEQYF
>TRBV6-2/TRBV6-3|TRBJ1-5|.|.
TGTGCCAGCAGTTACGAGGGTTTGGCTCAGCCCCAGCATTTT
CASSYEGLAQPQHF
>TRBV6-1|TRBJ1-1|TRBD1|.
TGTGCCAGCAGTGAACGACAGGGCGCCAACACTGAAGCTTTCTTT
CASSERQGANTEAFF
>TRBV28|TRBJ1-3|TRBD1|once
TGTGCCAGCAGTACGGGACAGGGGGGAAACACCATATATTTT
CASSTGQGGNTIYF
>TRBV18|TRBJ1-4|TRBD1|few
TGTGCCAGCTCACCCGGGACAGGGCGTGAAAAACTGTTTTTT
CASSPGTGREKLFF
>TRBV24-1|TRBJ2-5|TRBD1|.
TGTGCCACCAGTGAAACGGACAGGGTTTCAGAGACCCAGTACTTC
CATSETDRVSETQYF
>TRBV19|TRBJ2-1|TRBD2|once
TGTGCCAGTAGTATCCTAGCGGGGGGGAATGAGCAGTTCTTC
CASSILAGGNEQFF
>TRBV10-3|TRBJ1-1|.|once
TGTGCCATCAGTGAGCGGGGAAGTAACACTGAAGCTTTCTTT
CAISERGSNTEAFF
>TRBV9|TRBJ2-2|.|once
TGTGCCAGCAGCCAGGGTTCGGGACTTCATACCGGGGAGCTGTTTTTT
CASSQGSGLHTGELFF
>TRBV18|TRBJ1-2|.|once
TGTGCCAGCTCACCAAGGGCAGGGGCGGACTATGGCTACACCTTC
CASSPRAGADYGYTF
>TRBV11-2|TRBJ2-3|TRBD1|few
TGTGCCAGCAGCCTTAAAAGCTCACAGGGGGATACGCAGTATTTT
CASSLKSSQGDTQYF
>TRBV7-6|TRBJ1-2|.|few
TGTGCCAGCAGCTTAGACGGAGGTATTACAGCCGCTAACTATGGCTACACCTTC
CASSLDGGITAANYGYTF
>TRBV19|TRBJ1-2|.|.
TGTGCCAGTAGTATGGTCTACTGGTATGGCTACACCTTC
CASSMVYWYGYTF
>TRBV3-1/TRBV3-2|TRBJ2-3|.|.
TGTGCCAGCAGCTACAGGGCGTATACGCAGTATTTT
CASSYRAYTQYF
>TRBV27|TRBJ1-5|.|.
TGTGCCAGCGGGCATGGGCAGGGGAATCAGCCCCAGCATTTT
CASGHGQGNQPQHF
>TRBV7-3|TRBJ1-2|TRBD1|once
TGTGCCAGCAGCCTGAGGGGCGGACAGGGGGCGAGGGGCTACACCTTC
CASSLRGGQGARGYTF
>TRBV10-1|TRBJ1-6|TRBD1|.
TGCGCCAGGGTTAACAGGGGAGCGGCACCCCTCCACTTT
CARVNRGAAPLHF
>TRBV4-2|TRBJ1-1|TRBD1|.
TGTGCCAGCAGCCAAAGGGACAGGGGGGGGCTTGAAGCTTTCTTT
CASSQRDRGGLEAFF
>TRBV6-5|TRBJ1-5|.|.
TGTGCCAGCAGCCCAGACCGGGATAGGGCCCAGCATTTT
CASSPDRDRAQHF
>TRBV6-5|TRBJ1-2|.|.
TGTGCCAGCGGGGGGACGGCGGTCTATGGCTACACCTTC
CASGGTAVYGYTF
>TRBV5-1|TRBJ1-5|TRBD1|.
TGCGCCAGCAGCTCAGGACAGGGAGAGAATCAGCCCCAGCATTTT
CASSSGQGENQPQHF
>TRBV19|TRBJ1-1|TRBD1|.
TGTGCCAGTAGTGTCCCGGGACAGGGGCGGGGCACTGAAGCTTTCTTT
CASSVPGQGRGTEAFF
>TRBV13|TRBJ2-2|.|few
TGTGCCAGCAGCACAACGGACAGATTAAACACCGGGGAGCTGTTTTTT
CASSTTDRLNTGELFF
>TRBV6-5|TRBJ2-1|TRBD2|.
TGTGCCACAAACCCCCTAGCGGGGGGGCCCCGTGAGCAGTTCTTC
CATNPLAGGPREQFF
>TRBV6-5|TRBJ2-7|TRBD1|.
TGTGCCAGCAACCGACAGGGATACGAGCAGTACTTC
CASNRQGYEQYF
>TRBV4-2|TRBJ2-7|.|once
TGTGCCAGCAGCCATGGACAATCAAGCGAGCAGTACTTC
CASSHGQSSEQYF
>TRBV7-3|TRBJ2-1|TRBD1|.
TGTGCCAGCAGCAGGGGACAGGTAGATGAGCAGTTCTTC
CASSRGQVDEQFF
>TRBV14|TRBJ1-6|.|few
TGTGCCAGCAGCCAAGATATTTGGGGACTGATAAATTCACCCCTCCACTTT
CASSQDIWGLINSPLHF
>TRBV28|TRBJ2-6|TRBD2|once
TGTGCCAGCAGTTTCCCGGGACTAATCTCTGGGGCCAACGTCCTGACTTTC
CASSFPGLISGANVLTF
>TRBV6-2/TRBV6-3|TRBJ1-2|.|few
TGTGCCAGCAGTTACTCCGGGGGAAGTGGCTACACCTTC
CASSYSGGSGYTF
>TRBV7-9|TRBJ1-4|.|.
TGTGCCAGCACCGGGACCGGGGGAAATGAAAAACTGTTTTTT
CASTGTGGNEKLFF
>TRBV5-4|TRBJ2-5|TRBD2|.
TGTGCCAGCAGCTTGATAGGGCTAGCGGGGGGAAAGGAAGAGACCCAGTACTTC
CASSLIGLAGGKEETQYF
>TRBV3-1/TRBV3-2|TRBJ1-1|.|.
TGTGCCAGCGGCACAGGGATGAACACTGAAGCTTTCTTT
CASGTGMNTEAFF